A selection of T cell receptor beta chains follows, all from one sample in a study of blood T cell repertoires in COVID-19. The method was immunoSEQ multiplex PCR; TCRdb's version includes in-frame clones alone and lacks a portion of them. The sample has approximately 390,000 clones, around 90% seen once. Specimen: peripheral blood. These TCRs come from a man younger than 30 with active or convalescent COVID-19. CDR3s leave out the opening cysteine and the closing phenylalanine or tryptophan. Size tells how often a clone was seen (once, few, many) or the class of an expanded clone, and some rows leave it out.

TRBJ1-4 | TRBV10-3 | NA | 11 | AISGAANEKLF
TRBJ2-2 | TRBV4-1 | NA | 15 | ASSQGKGAVDTGELF
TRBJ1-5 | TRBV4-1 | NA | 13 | ASSQVAISNQPQH
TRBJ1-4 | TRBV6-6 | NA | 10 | ASRTVEEKLF
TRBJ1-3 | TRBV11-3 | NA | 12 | ASSKQGAGNTIY
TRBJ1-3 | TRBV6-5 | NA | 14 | ASSYSGRGVGNTIY
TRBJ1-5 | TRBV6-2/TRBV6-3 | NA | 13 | ASSPGTGLYQPQH
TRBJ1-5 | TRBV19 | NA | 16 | ASSIGGRDNYSNQPQH
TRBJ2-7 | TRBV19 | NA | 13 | ASRPGTRDLHEQY
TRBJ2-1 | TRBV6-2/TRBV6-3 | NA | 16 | ASSYVGGKISSYNEQF
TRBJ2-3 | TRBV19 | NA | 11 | ASSQVDTDTQY
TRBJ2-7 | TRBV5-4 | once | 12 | ASSPSGSSYEQY
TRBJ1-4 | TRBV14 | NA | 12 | ASSRDRVAEKLF
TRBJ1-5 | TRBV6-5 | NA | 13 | ASKEDSYSNQPQH
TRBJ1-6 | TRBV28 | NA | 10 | ASSLGSGQPY
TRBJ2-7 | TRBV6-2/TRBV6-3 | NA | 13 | ASSSLGLPAYEQY
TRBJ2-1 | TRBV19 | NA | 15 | ASSFGTSGRIDNEQF
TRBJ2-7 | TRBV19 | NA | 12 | ASTTDRGAYEQY
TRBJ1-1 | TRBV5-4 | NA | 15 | ASTGGGTLRGNTEAF
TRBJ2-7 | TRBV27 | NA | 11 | ASSILQGYEQY
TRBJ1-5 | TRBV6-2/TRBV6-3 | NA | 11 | ASSFRSNQPQH
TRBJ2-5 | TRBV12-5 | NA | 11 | ASAPAVQETQY
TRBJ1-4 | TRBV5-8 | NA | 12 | ASSPGHDNEKLF
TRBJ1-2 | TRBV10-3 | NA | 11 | AISGQGGGGYT
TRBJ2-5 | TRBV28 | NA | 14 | ASTKQTLAVQETQY
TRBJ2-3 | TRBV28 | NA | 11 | ASRLIGRDTQY
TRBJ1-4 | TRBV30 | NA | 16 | AWAGSGTGSWGNEKLF
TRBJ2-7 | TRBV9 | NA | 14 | ASSFDVDSLSYEQY
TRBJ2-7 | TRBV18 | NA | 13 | ASSLLGERSYEQY
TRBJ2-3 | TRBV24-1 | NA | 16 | ATSDLAGGIASTDTQY
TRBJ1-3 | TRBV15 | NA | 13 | ATSADRASGNTIY
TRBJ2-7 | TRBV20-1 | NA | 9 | SAREFSEQY
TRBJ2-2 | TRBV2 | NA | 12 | ASSAILVAGELF
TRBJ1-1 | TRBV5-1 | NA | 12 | ASSAGTVNTEAF
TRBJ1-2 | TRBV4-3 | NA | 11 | ASSLYRTVGYT
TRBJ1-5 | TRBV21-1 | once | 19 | ASSLPARVSDQGIGNQPQH
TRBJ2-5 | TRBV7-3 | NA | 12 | ASSSQQGTETQY
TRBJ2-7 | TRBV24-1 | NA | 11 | ATSDPSRYEQY
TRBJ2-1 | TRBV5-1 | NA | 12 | ASSIGRNYNEQF
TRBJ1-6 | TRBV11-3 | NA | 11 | ASSFRTIRLLH
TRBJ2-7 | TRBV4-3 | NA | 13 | ASSQGPGGAWEQY
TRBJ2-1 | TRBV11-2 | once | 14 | ASSDERGLSYNEQF